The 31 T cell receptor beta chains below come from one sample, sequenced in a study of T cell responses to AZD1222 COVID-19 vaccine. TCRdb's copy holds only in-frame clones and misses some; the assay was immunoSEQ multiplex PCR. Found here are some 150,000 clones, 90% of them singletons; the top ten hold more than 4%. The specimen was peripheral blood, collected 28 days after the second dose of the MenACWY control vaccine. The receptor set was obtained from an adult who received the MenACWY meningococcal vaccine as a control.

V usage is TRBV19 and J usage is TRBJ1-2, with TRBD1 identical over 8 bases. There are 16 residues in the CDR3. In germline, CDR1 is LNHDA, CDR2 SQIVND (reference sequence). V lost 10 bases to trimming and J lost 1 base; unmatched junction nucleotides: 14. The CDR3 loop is CAISTRADRGNYGYTF. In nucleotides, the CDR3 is TGTGCCATCTCGACGAGGGCAGACAGGGGTAACTATGGCTACACCTTC.

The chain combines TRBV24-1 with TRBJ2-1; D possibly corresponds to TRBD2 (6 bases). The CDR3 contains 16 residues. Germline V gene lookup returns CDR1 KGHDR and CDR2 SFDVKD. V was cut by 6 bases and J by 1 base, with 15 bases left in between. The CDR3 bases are TGTGCCACCAGTTCGCGGCTCCGGGAGTCCTACAATGAGCAGTTCTTC. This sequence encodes CATSSRLRESYNEQFF.

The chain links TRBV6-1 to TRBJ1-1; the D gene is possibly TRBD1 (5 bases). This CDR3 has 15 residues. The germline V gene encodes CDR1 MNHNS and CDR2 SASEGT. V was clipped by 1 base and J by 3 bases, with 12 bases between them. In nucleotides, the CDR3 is TGTGCCAGCAGTGAAGGTTTTGGGGGGTACACTGAAGCTTTCTTT. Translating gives CASSEGFGGYTEAFF.

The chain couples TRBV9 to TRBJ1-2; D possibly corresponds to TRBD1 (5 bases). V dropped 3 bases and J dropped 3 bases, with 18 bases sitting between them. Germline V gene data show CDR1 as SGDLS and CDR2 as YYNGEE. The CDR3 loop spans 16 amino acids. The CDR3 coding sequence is TGTGCCAGCAGCGGTTGGGGTCTCGGGGCCGACTATGGCTACACCTTC. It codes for CASSGWGLGADYGYTF. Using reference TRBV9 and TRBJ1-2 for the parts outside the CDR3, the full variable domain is DSGVTQTPKHLITATGQRVTLRCSPRSGDLSVYWYQQSLDQGLQFLIQYYNGEERAKGNILERFSAQQFPDLHSELNLSSLELGDSALYFCASSGWGLGADYGYTFGSGTRLTVV.

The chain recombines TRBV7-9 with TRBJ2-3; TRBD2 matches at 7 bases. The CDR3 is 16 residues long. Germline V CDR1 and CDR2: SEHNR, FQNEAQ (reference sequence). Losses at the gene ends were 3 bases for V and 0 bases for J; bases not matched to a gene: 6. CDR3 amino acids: CASSFNSGSSTDTQYF. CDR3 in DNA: TGTGCCAGCAGCTTTAATAGCGGGTCTAGCACAGATACGCAGTATTTT. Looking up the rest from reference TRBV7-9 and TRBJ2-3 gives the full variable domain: DTGVSQNPRHKITKRGQNVTFRCDPISEHNRLYWYRQTLGQGPEFLTYFQNEAQLEKSRLLSDRFSAERPKGSFSTLEIQRTEQGDSAMYLCASSFNSGSSTDTQYFGPGTRLTVL.

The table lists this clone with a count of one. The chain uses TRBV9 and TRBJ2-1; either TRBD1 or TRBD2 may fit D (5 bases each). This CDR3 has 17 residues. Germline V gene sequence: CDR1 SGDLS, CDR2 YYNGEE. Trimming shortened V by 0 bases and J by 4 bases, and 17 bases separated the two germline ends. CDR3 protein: CASSVAGAGEAYNEQFF. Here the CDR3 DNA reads TGTGCCAGCAGCGTAGCTGGGGCGGGCGAGGCTTACAATGAGCAGTTCTTC.

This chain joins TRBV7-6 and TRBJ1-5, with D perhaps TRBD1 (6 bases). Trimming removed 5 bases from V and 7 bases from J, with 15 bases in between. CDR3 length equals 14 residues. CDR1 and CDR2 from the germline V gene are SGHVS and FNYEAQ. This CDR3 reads CASSPQGRGQPQHF. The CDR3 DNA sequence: TGTGCCAGCAGCCCGCAGGGGAGAGGACAGCCCCAGCATTTT.

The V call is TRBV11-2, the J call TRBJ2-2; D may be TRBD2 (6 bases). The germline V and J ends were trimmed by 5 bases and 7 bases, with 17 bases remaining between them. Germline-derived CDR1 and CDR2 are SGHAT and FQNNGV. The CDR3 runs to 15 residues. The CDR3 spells CASSQLAESVGELFF. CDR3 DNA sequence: TGTGCCAGCAGCCAGTTAGCGGAGTCGGTCGGGGAGCTGTTTTTT.

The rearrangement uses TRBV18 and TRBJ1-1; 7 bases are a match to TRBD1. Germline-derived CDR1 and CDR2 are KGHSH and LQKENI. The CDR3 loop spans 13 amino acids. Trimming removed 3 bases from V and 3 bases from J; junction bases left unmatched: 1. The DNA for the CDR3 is TGTGCCAGCTCACCCGGACAGGACACTGAAGCTTTCTTT. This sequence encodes CASSPGQDTEAFF.

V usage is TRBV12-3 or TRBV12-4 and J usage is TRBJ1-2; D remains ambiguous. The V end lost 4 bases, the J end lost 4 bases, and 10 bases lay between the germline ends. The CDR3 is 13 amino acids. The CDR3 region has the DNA TGTGCCAGCAGTTATAGCTCTGGCTATGGCTACACCTTC. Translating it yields CASSYSSGYGYTF.

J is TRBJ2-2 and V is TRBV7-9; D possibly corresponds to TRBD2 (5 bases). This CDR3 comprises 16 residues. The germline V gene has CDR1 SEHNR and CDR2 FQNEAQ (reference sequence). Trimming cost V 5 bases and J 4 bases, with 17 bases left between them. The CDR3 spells CASSPTPQRSTGELFF. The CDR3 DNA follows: TGTGCCAGCAGCCCCACCCCCCAGCGGTCCACCGGGGAGCTGTTTTTT.

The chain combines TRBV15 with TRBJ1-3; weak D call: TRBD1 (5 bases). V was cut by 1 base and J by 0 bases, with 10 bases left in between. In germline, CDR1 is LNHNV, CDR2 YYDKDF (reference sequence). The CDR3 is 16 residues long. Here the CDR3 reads CATSRGTLTSGNTIYF. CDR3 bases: TGTGCCACCAGCAGAGGGACACTCACCTCTGGAAACACCATATATTTT. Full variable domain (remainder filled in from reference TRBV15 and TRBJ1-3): DAMVIQNPRYQVTQFGKPVTLSCSQTLNHNVMYWYQQKSSQAPKLLFHYYDKDFNNEADTPDNFQSRRPNTSFCFLDIRSPGLGDTAMYLCATSRGTLTSGNTIYFGEGSWLTVV.

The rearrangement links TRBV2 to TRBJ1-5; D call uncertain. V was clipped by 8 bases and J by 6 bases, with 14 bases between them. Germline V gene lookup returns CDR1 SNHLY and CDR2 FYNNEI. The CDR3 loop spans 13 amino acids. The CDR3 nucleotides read TGTGCCAGCGTCTGGAACCCCAGTCAGCCCCAGCATTTT. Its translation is CASVWNPSQPQHF.

This chain's CDR3 is CASSLVWGTEQYF. CDR3 in DNA: TGTGCCAGCAGCTTAGTCTGGGGGACCGAGCAGTACTTC. The rearrangement uses TRBV11-3 and TRBJ2-7; either TRBD1 or TRBD2 may supply D (5 bases each). V lost 1 base and J 6 bases, leaving 10 bases between the germline ends. Germline CDR1 SGHNT, CDR2 YENEEA. CDR3 length: 13 amino acids. Combining the CDR3 with reference TRBV11-3 and TRBJ2-7 gives the whole variable domain EAGVVQSPRYKIIEKKQPVAFWCNPISGHNTLYWYLQNLGQGPELLIRYENEEAVDDSQLPKDRFSAERLKGVDSTLKIQPAELGDSAVYLCASSLVWGTEQYFGPGTRLTVT.

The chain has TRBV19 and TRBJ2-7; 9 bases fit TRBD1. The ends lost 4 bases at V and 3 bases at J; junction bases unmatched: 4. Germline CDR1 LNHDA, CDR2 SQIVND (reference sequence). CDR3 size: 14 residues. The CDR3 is CASSTQGAGYEQYF. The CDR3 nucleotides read TGTGCCAGTAGTACACAGGGGGCAGGCTACGAGCAGTACTTC.

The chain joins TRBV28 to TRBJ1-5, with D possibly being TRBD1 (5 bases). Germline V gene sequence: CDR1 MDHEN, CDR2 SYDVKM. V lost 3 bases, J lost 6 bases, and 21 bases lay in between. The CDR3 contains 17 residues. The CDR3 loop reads CASSLGGAGRTGQPQHF. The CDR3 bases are TGTGCCAGCAGTTTGGGTGGGGCAGGGAGGACGGGTCAGCCCCAGCATTTT.

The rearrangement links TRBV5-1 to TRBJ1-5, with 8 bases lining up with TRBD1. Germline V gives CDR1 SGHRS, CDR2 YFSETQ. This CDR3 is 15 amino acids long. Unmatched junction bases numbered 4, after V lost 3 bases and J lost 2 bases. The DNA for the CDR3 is TGCGCCAGCAGCTCGACAGGGGTTGGCAATCAGCCCCAGCATTTT. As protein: CASSSTGVGNQPQHF.

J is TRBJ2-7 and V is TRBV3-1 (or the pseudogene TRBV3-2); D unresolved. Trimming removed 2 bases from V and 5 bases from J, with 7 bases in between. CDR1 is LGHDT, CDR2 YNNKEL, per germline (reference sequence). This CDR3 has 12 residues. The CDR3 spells CASSQSTDEQYF. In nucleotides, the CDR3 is TGTGCCAGCAGCCAATCGACGGACGAGCAGTACTTC.

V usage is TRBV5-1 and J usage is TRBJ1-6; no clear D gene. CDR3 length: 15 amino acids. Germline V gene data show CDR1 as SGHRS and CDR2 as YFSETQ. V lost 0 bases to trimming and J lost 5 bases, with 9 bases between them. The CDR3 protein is CASSLALRNNSPLHF. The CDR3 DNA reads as TGCGCCAGCAGCTTGGCCCTCAGGAATAATTCACCCCTCCACTTT.

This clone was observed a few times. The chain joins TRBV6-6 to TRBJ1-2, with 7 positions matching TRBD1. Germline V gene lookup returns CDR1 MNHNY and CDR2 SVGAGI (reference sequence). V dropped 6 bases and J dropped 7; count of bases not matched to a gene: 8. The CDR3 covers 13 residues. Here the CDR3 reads CASRIETGTGYTF. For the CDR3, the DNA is TGTGCCAGCAGAATAGAGACAGGGACTGGCTACACCTTC.

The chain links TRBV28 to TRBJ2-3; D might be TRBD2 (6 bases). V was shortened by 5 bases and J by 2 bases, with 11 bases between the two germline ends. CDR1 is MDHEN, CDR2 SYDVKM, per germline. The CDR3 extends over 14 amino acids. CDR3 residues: CASSKRDFTDTQYF. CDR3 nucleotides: TGTGCCAGCAGTAAACGGGACTTCACAGATACGCAGTATTTT.

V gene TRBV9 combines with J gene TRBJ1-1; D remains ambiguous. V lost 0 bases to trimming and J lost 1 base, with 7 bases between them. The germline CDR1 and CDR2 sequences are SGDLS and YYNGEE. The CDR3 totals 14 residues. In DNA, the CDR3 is TGTGCCAGCAGCGTAGGAACGGCGAACACTGAAGCTTTCTTT. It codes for CASSVGTANTEAFF.

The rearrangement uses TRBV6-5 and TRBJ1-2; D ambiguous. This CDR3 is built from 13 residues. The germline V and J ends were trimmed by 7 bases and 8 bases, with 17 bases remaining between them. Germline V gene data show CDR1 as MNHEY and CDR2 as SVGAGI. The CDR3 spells CASTNGPLGGYTF. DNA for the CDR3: TGTGCCAGCACCAATGGGCCCCTGGGGGGCTACACCTTC.

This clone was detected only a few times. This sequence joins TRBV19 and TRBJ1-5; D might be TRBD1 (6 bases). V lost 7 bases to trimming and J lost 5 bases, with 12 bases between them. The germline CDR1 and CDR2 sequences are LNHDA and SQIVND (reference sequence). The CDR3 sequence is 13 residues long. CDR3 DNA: TGTGCCAGTACCAGAGGGGGGGATCAGCCCCAGCATTTT. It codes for CASTRGGDQPQHF.

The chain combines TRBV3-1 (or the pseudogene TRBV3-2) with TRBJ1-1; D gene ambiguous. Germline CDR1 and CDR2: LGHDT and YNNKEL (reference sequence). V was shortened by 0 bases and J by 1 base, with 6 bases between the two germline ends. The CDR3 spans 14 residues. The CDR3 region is CASSQDKGNTEAFF. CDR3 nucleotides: TGTGCCAGCAGCCAAGACAAGGGGAACACTGAAGCTTTCTTT.

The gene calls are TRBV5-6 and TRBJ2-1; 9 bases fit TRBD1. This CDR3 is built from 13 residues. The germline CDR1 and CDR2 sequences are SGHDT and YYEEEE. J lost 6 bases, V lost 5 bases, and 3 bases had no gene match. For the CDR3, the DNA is TGTGCCAGCAGTTTGACAGGGGGCAATGAGCAGTTCTTC. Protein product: CASSLTGGNEQFF.

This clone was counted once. The CDR3 coding sequence is TGTGCCAGCAGCCCAGACAGGACCCAAGAGACCCAGTACTTC. Encoded protein: CASSPDRTQETQYF. V is TRBV7-2 and J is TRBJ2-5; the D gene is possibly TRBD1 (6 bases). This CDR3 spans 14 amino acids. V lost 5 bases, J lost 1 base, and 11 bases lay in between. Germline lookup yields CDR1 SGHTA and CDR2 FQGNSA.

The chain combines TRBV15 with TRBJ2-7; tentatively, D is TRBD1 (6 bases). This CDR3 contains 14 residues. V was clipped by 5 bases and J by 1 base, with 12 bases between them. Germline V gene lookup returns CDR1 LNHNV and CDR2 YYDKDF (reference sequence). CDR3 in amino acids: CATSRIGQSYEQYF. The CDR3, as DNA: TGTGCCACCAGCCGAATTGGACAGTCCTACGAGCAGTACTTC.

CDR3 DNA: TGTGCCAGCAGCTTAGGAAAGGGGTCGACAGATACGCAGTATTTT. It yields the protein CASSLGKGSTDTQYF. This chain links TRBV7-9 with TRBJ2-3, with D possibly being TRBD1 (5 bases). CDR1 is SEHNR, CDR2 FQNEAQ, per germline (reference sequence). This CDR3 has 15 residues. Trimming cost V 1 base and J 3 bases, with 11 bases left between them.

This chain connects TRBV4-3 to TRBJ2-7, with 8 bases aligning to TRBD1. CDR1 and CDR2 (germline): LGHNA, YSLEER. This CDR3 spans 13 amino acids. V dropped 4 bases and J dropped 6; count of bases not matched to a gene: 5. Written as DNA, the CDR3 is TGCGCCAGCAGCCCGGGACAGGAACGCGAGCAGTACTTC. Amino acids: CASSPGQEREQYF.

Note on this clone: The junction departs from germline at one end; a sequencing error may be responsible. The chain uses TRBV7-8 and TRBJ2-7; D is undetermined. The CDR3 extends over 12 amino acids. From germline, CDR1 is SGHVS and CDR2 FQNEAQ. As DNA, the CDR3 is TGTGCCAGCAGCCCCGCCTCCTCCGAGCAGTACTTC. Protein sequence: CASSPASSEQYF.